This TCR beta chain was retrieved from a study of control samples from healthy donors and cancer patients. Data came from immunoSEQ multiplex PCR; TCRdb stores just in-frame clones and leaves some out. This sample has 200,000 or so clones; approximately 90% occur once, and the top ten carry 1.5% to 2%. The specimen was blood. This clonotype was obtained from a man aged 30 to 39 in good health.

The CDR3 DNA reads TGTGCCAGCAGAGAGGGACCTAATGAAAAACTGTTTTTT. The encoded protein is CASREGPNEKLFF. This chain joins TRBV6-5 and TRBJ1-4; weak D call: TRBD1 (5 bases). Trimming took 6 bases from V and 3 from J, leaving 8 bases between them. The CDR3 is 13 amino acids. Germline V gene data show CDR1 as MNHEY and CDR2 as SVGAGI.